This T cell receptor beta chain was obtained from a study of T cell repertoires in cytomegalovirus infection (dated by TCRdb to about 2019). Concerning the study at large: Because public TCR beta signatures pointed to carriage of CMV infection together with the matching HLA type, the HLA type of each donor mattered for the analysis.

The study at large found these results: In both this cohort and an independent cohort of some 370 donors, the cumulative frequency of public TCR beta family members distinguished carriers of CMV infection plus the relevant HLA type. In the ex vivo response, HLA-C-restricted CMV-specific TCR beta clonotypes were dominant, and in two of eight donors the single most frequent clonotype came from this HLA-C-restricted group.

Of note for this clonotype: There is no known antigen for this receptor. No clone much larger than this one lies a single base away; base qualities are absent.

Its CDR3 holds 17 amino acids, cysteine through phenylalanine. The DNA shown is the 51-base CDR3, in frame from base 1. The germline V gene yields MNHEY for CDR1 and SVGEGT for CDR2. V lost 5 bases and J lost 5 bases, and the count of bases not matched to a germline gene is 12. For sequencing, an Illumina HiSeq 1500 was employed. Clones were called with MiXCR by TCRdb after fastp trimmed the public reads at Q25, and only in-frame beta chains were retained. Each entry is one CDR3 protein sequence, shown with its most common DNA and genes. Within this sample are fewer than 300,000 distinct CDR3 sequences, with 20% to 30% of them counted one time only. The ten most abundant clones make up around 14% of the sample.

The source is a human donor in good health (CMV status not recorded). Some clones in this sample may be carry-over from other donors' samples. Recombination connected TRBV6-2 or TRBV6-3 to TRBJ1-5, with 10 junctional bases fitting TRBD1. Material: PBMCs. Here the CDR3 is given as CASSRRDRGPYDQPQHF. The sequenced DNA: TGTGCCAGCAGTCGCCGGGACAGGGGTCCCTACGATCAGCCCCAGCATTTT.